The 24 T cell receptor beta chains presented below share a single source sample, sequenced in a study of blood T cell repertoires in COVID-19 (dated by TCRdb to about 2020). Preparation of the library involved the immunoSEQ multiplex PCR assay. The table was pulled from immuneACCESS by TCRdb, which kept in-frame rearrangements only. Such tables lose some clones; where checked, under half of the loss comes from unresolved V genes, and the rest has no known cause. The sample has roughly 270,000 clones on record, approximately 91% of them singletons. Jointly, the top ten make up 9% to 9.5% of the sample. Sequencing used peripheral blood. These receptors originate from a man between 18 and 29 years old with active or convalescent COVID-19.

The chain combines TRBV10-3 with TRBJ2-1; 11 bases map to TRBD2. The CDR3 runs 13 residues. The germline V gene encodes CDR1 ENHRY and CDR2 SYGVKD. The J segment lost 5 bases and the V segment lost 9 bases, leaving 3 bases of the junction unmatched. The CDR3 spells CAMNSGGDNEQFF. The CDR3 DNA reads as TGTGCCATGAATAGCGGGGGGGACAATGAGCAGTTCTTC.

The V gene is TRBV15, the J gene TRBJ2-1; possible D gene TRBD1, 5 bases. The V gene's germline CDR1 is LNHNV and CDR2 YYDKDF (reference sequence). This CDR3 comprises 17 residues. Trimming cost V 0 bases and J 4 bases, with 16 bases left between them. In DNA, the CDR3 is TGTGCCACCAGCAGAGATCCAGTTCGACAGCTTTACAATGAGCAGTTCTTC. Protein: CATSRDPVRQLYNEQFF.

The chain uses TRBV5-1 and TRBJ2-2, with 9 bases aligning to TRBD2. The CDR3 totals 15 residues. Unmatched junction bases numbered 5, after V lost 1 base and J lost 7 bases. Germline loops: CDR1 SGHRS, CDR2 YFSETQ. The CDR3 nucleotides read TGCGCCAGCAGCTTGAGTAGCGGGGGAGGCGGGGAGCTGTTTTTT. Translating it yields CASSLSSGGGGELFF.

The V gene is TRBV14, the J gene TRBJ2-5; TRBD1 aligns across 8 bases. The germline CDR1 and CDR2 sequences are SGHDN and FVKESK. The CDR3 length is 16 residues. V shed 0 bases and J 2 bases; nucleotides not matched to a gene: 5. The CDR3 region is CASSQETDRGQETQYF. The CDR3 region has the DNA TGTGCCAGCAGCCAAGAGACAGACAGGGGTCAAGAGACCCAGTACTTC.

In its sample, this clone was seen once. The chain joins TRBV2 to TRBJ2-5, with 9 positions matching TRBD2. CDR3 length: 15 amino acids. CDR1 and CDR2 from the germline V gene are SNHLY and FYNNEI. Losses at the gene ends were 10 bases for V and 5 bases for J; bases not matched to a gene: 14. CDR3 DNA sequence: TGTGCCACCGAAATCAATAGCGGGGGTGGGGAGACCCAGTACTTC. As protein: CATEINSGGGETQYF. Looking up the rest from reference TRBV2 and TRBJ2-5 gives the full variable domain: EPEVTQTPSHQVTQMGQEVILRCVPISNHLYFYWYRQILGQKVEFLVSFYNNEISEKSEIFDDQFSVERPDGSNFTLKIRSTKLEDSAMYFCATEINSGGGETQYFGPGTRLLVL.

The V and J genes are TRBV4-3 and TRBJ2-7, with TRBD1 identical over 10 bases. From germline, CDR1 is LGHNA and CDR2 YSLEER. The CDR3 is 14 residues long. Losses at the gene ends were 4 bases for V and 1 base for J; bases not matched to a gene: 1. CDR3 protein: CASSRDRGSYEQYF. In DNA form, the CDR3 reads TGCGCCAGCAGCCGGGACAGGGGTTCCTACGAGCAGTACTTC.

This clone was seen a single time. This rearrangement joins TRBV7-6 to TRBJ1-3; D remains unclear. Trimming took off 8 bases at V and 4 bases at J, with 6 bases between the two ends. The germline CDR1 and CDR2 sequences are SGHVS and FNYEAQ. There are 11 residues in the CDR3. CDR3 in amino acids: CASATGNTIYF. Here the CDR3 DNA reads TGTGCCAGCGCAACAGGAAACACCATATATTTT.

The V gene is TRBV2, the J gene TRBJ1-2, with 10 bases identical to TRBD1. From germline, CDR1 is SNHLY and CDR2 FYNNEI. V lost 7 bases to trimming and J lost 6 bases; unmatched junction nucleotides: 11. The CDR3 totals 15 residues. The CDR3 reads CASNRKTGGADGYTF. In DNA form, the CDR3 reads TGTGCCAGCAATCGTAAGACAGGGGGCGCAGATGGCTACACCTTC.

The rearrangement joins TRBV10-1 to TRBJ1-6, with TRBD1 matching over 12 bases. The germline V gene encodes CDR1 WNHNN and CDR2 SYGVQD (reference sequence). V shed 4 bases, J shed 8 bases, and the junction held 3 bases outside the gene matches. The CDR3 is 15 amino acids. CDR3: CASSAGTGGDSPLHF. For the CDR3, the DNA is TGCGCCAGCAGTGCCGGGACAGGGGGCGATTCACCCCTCCACTTT.

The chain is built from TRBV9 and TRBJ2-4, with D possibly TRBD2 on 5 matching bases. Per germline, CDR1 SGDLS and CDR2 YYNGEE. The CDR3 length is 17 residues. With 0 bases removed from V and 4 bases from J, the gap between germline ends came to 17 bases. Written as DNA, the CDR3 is TGTGCCAGCAGCGTAGACCCGGGGTCCACTTTTAAAAACATTCAGTACTTC. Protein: CASSVDPGSTFKNIQYF.

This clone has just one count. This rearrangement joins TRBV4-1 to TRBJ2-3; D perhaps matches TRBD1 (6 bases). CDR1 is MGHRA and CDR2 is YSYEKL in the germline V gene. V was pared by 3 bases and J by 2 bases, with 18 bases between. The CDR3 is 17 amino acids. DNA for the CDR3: TGCGCCAGCAGCCAGGTCCTCCTCCGGGACATCACAGATACGCAGTATTTT. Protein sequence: CASSQVLLRDITDTQYF.

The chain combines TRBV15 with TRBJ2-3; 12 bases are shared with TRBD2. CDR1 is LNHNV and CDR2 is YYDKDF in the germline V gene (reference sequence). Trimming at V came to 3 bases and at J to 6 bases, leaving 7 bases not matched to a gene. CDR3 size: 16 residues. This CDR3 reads CATSSRSSGGADTQYF. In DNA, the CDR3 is TGTGCCACCAGCAGTAGGTCTAGCGGGGGGGCGGATACGCAGTATTTT.

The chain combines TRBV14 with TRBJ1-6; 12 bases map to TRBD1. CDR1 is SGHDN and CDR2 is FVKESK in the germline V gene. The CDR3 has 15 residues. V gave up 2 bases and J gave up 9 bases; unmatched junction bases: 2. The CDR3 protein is CASSQRGQGASPLHF. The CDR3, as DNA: TGTGCCAGCAGCCAAAGGGGACAGGGGGCTTCACCCCTCCACTTT.

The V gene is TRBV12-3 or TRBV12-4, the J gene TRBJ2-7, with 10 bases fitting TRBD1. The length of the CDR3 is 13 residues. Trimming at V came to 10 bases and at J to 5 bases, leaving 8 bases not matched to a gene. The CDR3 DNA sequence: TGTGCCACGTCGGACAGGGGGGTACACGAGCAGTACTTC. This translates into CATSDRGVHEQYF.

CDR3 sequence reads: CATSREQGDDQRTQYF. The CDR3 DNA sequence: TGTGCCACCAGCAGAGAACAGGGGGACGATCAAAGGACGCAGTATTTT. The chain links TRBV15 to TRBJ2-3; TRBD1 matches at 8 bases. Germline CDR1 and CDR2: LNHNV and YYDKDF (reference sequence). Trimming removed 0 bases from V and 9 bases from J; junction bases left unmatched: 11. The CDR3 covers 16 residues.

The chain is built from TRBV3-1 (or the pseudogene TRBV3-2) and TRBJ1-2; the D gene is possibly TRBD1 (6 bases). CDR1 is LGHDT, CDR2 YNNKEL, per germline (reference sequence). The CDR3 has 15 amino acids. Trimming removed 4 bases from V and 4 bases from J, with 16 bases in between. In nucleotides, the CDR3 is TGTGCCAGCAGCCTCGGACAGAGGGTCCCCTATGGCTACACCTTC. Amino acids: CASSLGQRVPYGYTF.

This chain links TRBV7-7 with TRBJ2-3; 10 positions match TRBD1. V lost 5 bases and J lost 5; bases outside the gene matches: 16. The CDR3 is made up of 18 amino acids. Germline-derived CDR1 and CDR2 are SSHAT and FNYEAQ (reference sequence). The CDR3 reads CASSPSLVTGQGKDTQYF. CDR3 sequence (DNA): TGTGCCAGCAGCCCGAGTCTGGTCACGGGACAGGGGAAAGATACGCAGTATTTT.

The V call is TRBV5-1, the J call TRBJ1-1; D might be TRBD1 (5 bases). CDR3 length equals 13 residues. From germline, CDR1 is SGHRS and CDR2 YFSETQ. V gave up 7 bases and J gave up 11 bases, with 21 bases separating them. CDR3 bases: TGCGCCAGCGCAGGAGGGGCTTCTCAAGAGGCTTTCTTT. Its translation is CASAGGASQEAFF.

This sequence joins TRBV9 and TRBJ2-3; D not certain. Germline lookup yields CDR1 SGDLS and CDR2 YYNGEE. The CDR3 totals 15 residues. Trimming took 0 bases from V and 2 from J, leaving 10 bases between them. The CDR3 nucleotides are TGTGCCAGCAGCGTAGATGGCGGCACCACAGATACGCAGTATTTT. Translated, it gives CASSVDGGTTDTQYF.

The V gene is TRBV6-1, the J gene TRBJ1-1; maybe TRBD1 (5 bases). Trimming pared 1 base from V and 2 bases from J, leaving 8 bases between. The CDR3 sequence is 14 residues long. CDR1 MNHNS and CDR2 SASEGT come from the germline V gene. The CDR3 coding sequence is TGTGCCAGCAGTGAAGGACAGATTAACACTGAAGCTTTCTTT. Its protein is CASSEGQINTEAFF.

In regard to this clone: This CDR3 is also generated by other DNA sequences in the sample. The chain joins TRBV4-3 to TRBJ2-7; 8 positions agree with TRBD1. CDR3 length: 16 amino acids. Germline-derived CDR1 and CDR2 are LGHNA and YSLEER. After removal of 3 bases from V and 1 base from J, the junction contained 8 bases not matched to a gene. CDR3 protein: CASSHSATGESYEQYF. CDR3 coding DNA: TGCGCCAGCAGCCACTCAGCGACAGGGGAATCCTACGAGCAGTACTTC.

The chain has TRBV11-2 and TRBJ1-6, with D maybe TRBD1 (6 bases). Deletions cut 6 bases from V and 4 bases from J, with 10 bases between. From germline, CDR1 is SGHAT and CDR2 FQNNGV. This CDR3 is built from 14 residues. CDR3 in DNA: TGTGCCAGCAGGACGGACAGTTATAATTCACCCCTCCACTTT. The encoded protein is CASRTDSYNSPLHF.

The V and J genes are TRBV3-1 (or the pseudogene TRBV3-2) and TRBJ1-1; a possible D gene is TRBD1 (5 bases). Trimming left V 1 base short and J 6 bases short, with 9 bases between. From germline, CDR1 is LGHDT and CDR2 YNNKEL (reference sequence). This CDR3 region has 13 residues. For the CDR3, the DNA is TGTGCCAGCAGCCAAGGCCCGGGGGCTGAAGCTTTCTTT. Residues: CASSQGPGAEAFF.

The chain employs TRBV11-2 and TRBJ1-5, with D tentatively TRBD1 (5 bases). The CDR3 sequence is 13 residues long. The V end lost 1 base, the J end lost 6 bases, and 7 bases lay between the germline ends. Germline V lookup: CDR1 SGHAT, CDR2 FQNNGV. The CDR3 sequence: CASSLGQTQPQHF. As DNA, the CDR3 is TGTGCCAGCAGCTTAGGACAGACTCAGCCCCAGCATTTT.